Listed here are 27 T cell receptor beta chains from one sample, sequenced in a study of cytomegalovirus exposure and HLA in healthy donors. Amplification used 60 Vbeta primers and 13 Jbeta primers. Data came from immunoSEQ multiplex PCR; TCRdb stores just in-frame clones and leaves some out. This sample has about 120,000 clones, with roughly 9% found just once. The material sequenced was PBMCs. The receptor set was obtained from a woman aged 40 to 50 in good health and CMV-seropositive.

This clone was counted between two and nine times. The genes are TRBV25-1 and TRBJ2-7, with TRBD2 matching over 7 bases. Germline V gene lookup returns CDR1 MGHDK and CDR2 SYGVNS. Trimming took 2 bases from V and 3 from J; bases not matched to a gene: 1. This CDR3 has 13 amino acids. Written as DNA, the CDR3 is TGTGCCAGCAGTGAACGGGGGGACTACGAGCAGTACTTC. It translates to CASSERGDYEQYF.

The chain links TRBV6-1 to TRBJ2-1; 8 bases match TRBD1. Looked up from germline, CDR1 is MNHNS and CDR2 is SASEGT. This CDR3 contains 13 residues. With V trimmed by 6 bases and J by 4 bases, 2 bases remained unmatched. DNA of the CDR3: TGTGCCAGCAGGGGGACAGGATACAATGAGCAGTTCTTC. Protein product: CASRGTGYNEQFF.

This clone appeared a few times. The V call is TRBV7-6, the J call TRBJ1-6; TRBD1 is a possible D gene (6 bases). Germline loops: CDR1 SGHVS, CDR2 FNYEAQ. CDR3 length equals 13 residues. The V and J ends lost 5 bases and 10 bases respectively, with 12 bases between them. As DNA, the CDR3 is TGTGCCAGCAGCGACGGACAGTTGTCACCCCTCCACTTT. Its protein is CASSDGQLSPLHF.

This clone was counted many times. V gene TRBV27 combines with J gene TRBJ2-3; the D gene is possibly TRBD2 (5 bases). The germline V gene has CDR1 MNHEY and CDR2 SMNVEV (reference sequence). The CDR3 spans 16 residues. The V end was cut by 2 bases, the J end by 0 bases, with 12 bases between. CDR3 DNA sequence: TGTGCCAGCAGTTTAATCGGGGTGGAAAGCACAGATACGCAGTATTTT. Translated, it gives CASSLIGVESTDTQYF.

The chain has TRBV7-6 and TRBJ2-7; D uncertain. The CDR3 contains 12 residues. Germline lookup yields CDR1 SGHVS and CDR2 FNYEAQ. V dropped 4 bases and J dropped 5 bases, with 9 bases sitting between them. The CDR3 nucleotides are TGTGCCAGCAGCTCCAATTCCCACGAGCAGTACTTC. Translated: CASSSNSHEQYF.

This clone occurred a few times. The genes are TRBV9 and TRBJ1-2, with TRBD1 as a possible D gene (5 bases). V lost 2 bases and J lost 7, with 9 bases in between. The CDR3 loop spans 12 amino acids. Germline V gene lookup returns CDR1 SGDLS and CDR2 YYNGEE. CDR3: CASSVARGGYTF. For the CDR3, the DNA is TGTGCCAGCAGCGTCGCAAGGGGTGGCTACACCTTC.

The table lists this clone with a few counts. The rearrangement uses TRBV2 and TRBJ1-1, with D possibly TRBD1 on 6 matching bases. CDR1 and CDR2 from the germline V gene are SNHLY and FYNNEI. CDR3 length equals 15 residues. Trimming removed 6 bases from V and 6 bases from J, with 20 bases in between. Written as DNA, the CDR3 is TGTGCCAGCAGGGGAGTCGGGGGGCCCTCGGCTGAAGCTTTCTTT. Translation gives CASRGVGGPSAEAFF.

The CDR3 nucleotides read TGTGCCACCAGCAGAGATAGGCCAGCGGGGTATAATGAGCAGTTCTTC. Translating gives CATSRDRPAGYNEQFF. The V gene is TRBV15, the J gene TRBJ2-1, with 7 bases fitting TRBD2. This CDR3 comprises 16 residues. V gave up 0 bases and J gave up 7 bases; unmatched junction bases: 9. The V gene's germline CDR1 is LNHNV and CDR2 YYDKDF (reference sequence). Together with reference TRBV15 and TRBJ2-1, the CDR3 gives the full variable domain: DAMVIQNPRYQVTQFGKPVTLSCSQTLNHNVMYWYQQKSSQAPKLLFHYYDKDFNNEADTPDNFQSRRPNTSFCFLDIRSPGLGDTAMYLCATSRDRPAGYNEQFFGPGTRLTVL.

This clone was seen only a few times. The chain uses TRBV28 and TRBJ1-5, with no clear D. Germline CDR1 and CDR2: MDHEN and SYDVKM. This CDR3 contains 14 residues. Trimming left V 6 bases short and J 4 bases short, with 13 bases between. The CDR3 region has the DNA TGTGCCAGCAGCCCACGGGTACAAAATCAGCCCCAGCATTTT. Amino acids: CASSPRVQNQPQHF.

This clone appeared a few times. V usage is TRBV5-1 and J usage is TRBJ2-5; 12 bases agree with TRBD2. The V segment lost 4 bases and the J segment 4 bases; nucleotides outside the gene matches: 5. The CDR3 covers 15 residues. Germline assignment: CDR1 SGHRS and CDR2 YFSETQ. CDR3 sequence: CASSPSGGAVETQYF. In DNA form, the CDR3 reads TGCGCCAGCAGCCCTAGCGGGGGGGCCGTAGAGACCCAGTACTTC.

The chain is built from TRBV5-4 and TRBJ1-2; maybe TRBD1 (5 bases). Germline CDR1 SGHNT, CDR2 YYREEE (reference sequence). Trimming cost V 0 bases and J 0 bases, with 12 bases left between them. The CDR3 spans 16 residues. The CDR3 DNA sequence: TGTGCCAGCAGCTTGGCCACAGGAGGGGCTAACTATGGCTACACCTTC. Its translation is CASSLATGGANYGYTF.

The chain employs TRBV5-1 and TRBJ1-1, with 7 bases matching TRBD1. Germline values: CDR1 SGHRS, CDR2 YFSETQ. V lost 5 bases, J lost 5 bases, and 12 bases stayed unmatched. The CDR3 extends over 15 amino acids. The CDR3 loop reads CASRFTYRGRTEAFF. Written as DNA, the CDR3 is TGCGCCAGCAGGTTTACGTACAGGGGTCGGACTGAAGCTTTCTTT.

CDR3 in amino acids: CASSDTEKETQYF. The CDR3 coding sequence is TGTGCCAGCTCAGACACAGAGAAAGAGACCCAGTACTTC. The genes are TRBV18 and TRBJ2-5; no reliable D call. Deletions cut 5 bases from V and 3 bases from J, with 10 bases between. The germline CDR1 and CDR2 sequences are KGHSH and LQKENI. This CDR3 comprises 13 residues.

The sample holds a few counts of this clone. This chain connects TRBV4-2 to TRBJ2-7; no firm D call. Germline V gives CDR1 LGHNA, CDR2 YNFKEQ. The CDR3 length is 14 residues. The ends were cut back, 0 bases at V and 3 bases at J, with 9 bases in the middle. CDR3 residues: CASSQDTRFYEQYF. DNA for the CDR3: TGTGCCAGCAGCCAAGATACCAGGTTCTACGAGCAGTACTTC.

This clone appeared a few times. The rearrangement links TRBV6-1 to TRBJ1-1; 12 nucleotides line up with TRBD1. Germline V lookup: CDR1 MNHNS, CDR2 SASEGT. V trimming: 5 bases; J trimming: 12 bases; junction bases outside the gene matches: 4. The CDR3 runs 12 residues. CDR3 in amino acids: CASSTGQGASFF. As DNA, the CDR3 is TGTGCCAGCAGTACGGGACAGGGGGCTTCTTTCTTT.

This sequence joins TRBV5-4 and TRBJ1-1; TRBD1 is a possible D gene (6 bases). CDR3 size: 15 residues. The germline gives CDR1 SGHNT, CDR2 YYREEE (reference sequence). V was cut by 0 bases and J by 1 base, with 10 bases left in between. This CDR3 is CASSLVSRGNTEAFF. The CDR3 region has the DNA TGTGCCAGCAGCTTGGTCAGCAGGGGGAACACTGAAGCTTTCTTT.

The genes are TRBV5-1 and TRBJ1-1, with 7 bases lining up with TRBD1. Germline lookup yields CDR1 SGHRS and CDR2 YFSETQ. The junction had 4 bases not matched to a gene; V was cut back by 2 bases and J by 0 bases. This CDR3 has 15 residues. CDR3 loop: CASSLNTGVNTEAFF. The CDR3 DNA follows: TGCGCCAGCAGCTTAAACACAGGGGTGAACACTGAAGCTTTCTTT.

The chain is built from TRBV20-1 and TRBJ2-7; perhaps TRBD1 as D (6 bases). This CDR3 has 11 amino acids. The germline V and J ends were trimmed by 7 bases and 4 bases, with 11 bases remaining between them. Per the germline V gene, CDR1 is DFQATT and CDR2 is SNEGSKA (reference sequence). The CDR3 DNA is TGCAGTGATAGGGACATTTACGAGCAGTACTTC. Encoded protein: CSDRDIYEQYF.

A few counts support this clone. This rearrangement joins TRBV6-5 to TRBJ2-7; 8 bases map to TRBD1. CDR3 size: 14 residues. The germline V gene encodes CDR1 MNHEY and CDR2 SVGAGI. Losses at the gene ends were 7 bases for V and 5 bases for J; bases not matched to a gene: 10. CDR3 region: CASTPRTGKDEQYF. The CDR3 DNA follows: TGTGCCAGCACCCCACGGACAGGGAAGGACGAGCAGTACTTC.

This clone has only a few counts. CDR3 sequence reads: CASRGLDGDTIYF. CDR3 DNA: TGCGCCAGCAGGGGACTGGATGGCGACACCATATATTTT. V usage is TRBV10-2 and J usage is TRBJ1-3; D is perhaps TRBD1 (5 bases). The germline CDR1 and CDR2 sequences are WSHSY and SAAADI. Trimming left V 6 bases short and J 8 bases short, with 14 bases between. The CDR3 runs to 13 residues.

The rearrangement uses TRBV27 and TRBJ1-6; unclear D gene. V gave up 5 bases and J gave up 6 bases, with 8 bases separating them. Germline CDR1 MNHEY, CDR2 SMNVEV (reference sequence). The CDR3 length is 13 residues. The CDR3 DNA sequence: TGTGCCAGCAGTCCGAGTCGTAATTCACCCCTCCACTTT. Translation gives CASSPSRNSPLHF.

This clone was found a few times. The genes are TRBV15 and TRBJ1-1; a weak D match, TRBD1 (5 bases). The germline V gene encodes CDR1 LNHNV and CDR2 YYDKDF (reference sequence). Trimming removed 0 bases at V and 11 bases at J, with 16 bases between. CDR3 size: 14 residues. The CDR3 here is CATSRDQGLGAAFF. The CDR3 nucleotides are TGTGCCACCAGCAGAGATCAGGGCCTTGGAGCCGCTTTCTTT.

This clone was counted between two and nine times. V gene TRBV7-9 combines with J gene TRBJ1-4, with a possible D match to TRBD1 (6 bases). Germline CDR1 is SEHNR and CDR2 is FQNEAQ (reference sequence). Deletions cut 5 bases from V and 8 bases from J, with 24 bases between. This CDR3 spans 17 amino acids. The CDR3 coding sequence is TGTGCCAGCAGCAGTGGGGGCAGGGAAGTGTCGGGGGAAAAACTGTTTTTT. It translates to CASSSGGREVSGEKLFF.

This clone occurred a few times. This rearrangement joins TRBV5-8 to TRBJ2-5; TRBD1 agrees at 7 bases. The J call may be wrong; the DNA end is better matched by TRBJ2-7. Germline CDR1 and CDR2: SGHTS and YDEGEE. The CDR3 totals 14 residues. CDR3 in DNA: TGTGCCAGCAGCTTGGACAGGGGCCTGGACGAGCAGTACTTC. Encoded protein: CASSLDRGLDEQYF.

This clone has just a few counts. The chain joins TRBV6-6 to TRBJ1-1; D remains unclear. The germline gives CDR1 MNHNY, CDR2 SVGAGI (reference sequence). Deletions cut 5 bases from V and 4 bases from J, with 17 bases between. This CDR3 comprises 15 residues. The CDR3 coding sequence is TGTGCCAGCAGTACCTCCGCTATGGGCAGCACTGAAGCTTTCTTT. Translating gives CASSTSAMGSTEAFF.

The rearrangement links TRBV29-1 to TRBJ1-5; the D is unclear. Germline CDR1 and CDR2: SQVTM and ANQGSEA. The V gene lost 5 bases and the J gene lost 6 bases, with 11 bases spanning the gap. The CDR3 consists of 12 residues. CDR3 nucleotides: TGCAGCGTTCGTCAGGATTCTCAGCCCCAGCATTTT. Protein sequence: CSVRQDSQPQHF.

V is TRBV6-5 and J is TRBJ2-7; D gene uncertain. The CDR3 sequence is 15 residues long. The germline V and J ends were trimmed by 6 bases and 3 bases, with 18 bases remaining between them. Germline values: CDR1 MNHEY, CDR2 SVGAGI. The CDR3 DNA is TGTGCCAGCAGCTCCTTTCAGGCTCCCCTCTACGAGCAGTACTTC. Its translation: CASSSFQAPLYEQYF.